Listed below are T cell receptor beta chains from one sample, sequenced in a study of human T cells and chemical hapten exposure. TCRdb fed the RACE reads into MiXCR, producing one record per CDR3 protein. The sample has approximately 84,000 distinct CDR3 sequences, roughly 12% seen once. This sample comprised whole blood, obtained in connection with sensitization to the hapten diphenylcyclopropenone (DPC). Receptors were obtained from a man aged 18 to 35 with alopecia areata. Some clones in this sample may be carry-over from other donors' samples. The CDR3 runs from the conserved cysteine through the conserved F or W. Fields, in order: D gene, V gene, clone size, J gene, CDR3 protein, CDR3 DNA. The D gene is left open where the match is weak. Clone size appears in some rows only: once, few, many, or a class for an expanded clone.

.	TRBV24-1	.	TRBJ1-1	CATSGGGNTEAFF	TGTGCCACCAGTGGTGGGGGGAACACTGAAGCTTTCTTT
TRBD2	TRBV11-3	.	TRBJ2-3	CASSALQSGGVADTQYF	TGTGCCAGCAGCGCCCTTCAAAGCGGGGGGGTCGCAGATACGCAGTATTTT
.	TRBV4-1	many	TRBJ1-1	CASSQVVRSNTEAFF	TGCGCCAGCAGCCAAGTTGTCCGGTCGAACACTGAAGCTTTCTTT
TRBD2	TRBV7-9	.	TRBJ2-3	CASSETVGGLDTQYF	TGTGCCAGCAGCGAGACCGTGGGAGGGTTGGATACGCAGTATTTT
TRBD1	TRBV5-1	few	TRBJ2-2	CASSYAGQGLGTGELFF	TGCGCCAGCAGCTACGCGGGACAGGGTTTGGGAACCGGGGAGCTGTTTTTT
.	TRBV5-1	few	TRBJ1-4	CASSPTPRGEKLFF	TGCGCCAGCAGCCCGACCCCCAGAGGGGAAAAACTGTTTTTT
.	TRBV4-2	.	TRBJ2-1	CASSQDLASGNEQFF	TGTGCCAGCAGCCAAGATTTAGCCTCGGGCAATGAGCAGTTCTTC
.	TRBV7-3	few	TRBJ2-1	CASSLDGNNEQFF	TGTGCCAGCAGCTTGGACGGCAACAATGAGCAGTTCTTC
.	TRBV4-3	few	TRBJ1-6	CASSQDSGLINSPLHF	TGCGCCAGCAGCCAAGATTCAGGCCTTATCAATTCACCCCTCCACTTT
TRBD1	TRBV6-9	.	TRBJ1-2	CASSYPGQGDNYGYTF	TGTGCCAGCAGTTATCCCGGACAGGGGGATAACTATGGCTACACCTTC
TRBD1	TRBV28	many	TRBJ2-7	CASSLGQGAYEQYF	TGTGCCAGCAGTTTGGGACAGGGGGCCTACGAGCAGTACTTC
.	TRBV10-2	.	TRBJ1-1	CASSLRADSGIQTEAFF	TGCGCCAGCAGTCTCCGGGCCGATTCAGGGATTCAAACTGAAGCTTTCTTT
.	TRBV12-3/TRBV12-4	.	TRBJ1-2	CASSSYPTGPSGYTF	TGTGCCAGCAGTTCATACCCGACAGGCCCCTCTGGCTACACCTTC
.	TRBV6-4	many	TRBJ2-1	CASSDSTGAGNEQFF	TGTGCCAGCAGTGACTCCACAGGGGCGGGGAATGAGCAGTTCTTC
.	TRBV3-1	few	TRBJ2-1	CASSQGLGANEQFF	TGTGCCAGCAGCCAAGGGCTAGGGGCCAATGAGCAGTTCTTC
.	TRBV19	few	TRBJ1-4	CASSMDMWAATNEKLFF	TGTGCCAGTAGTATGGATATGTGGGCGGCAACTAATGAAAAACTGTTTTTT
TRBD2	TRBV4-3	few	TRBJ2-3	CASSQEFWASGADTQYF	TGCGCCAGCAGCCAAGAATTTTGGGCTAGCGGGGCAGATACGCAGTATTTT
.	TRBV19	many	TRBJ1-2	CASSEAGNYGYTF	TGTGCCAGTTCCGAGGCGGGTAACTATGGCTACACCTTC
.	TRBV7-9	.	TRBJ1-2	CASSPWSGEGYTF	TGTGCCAGCAGCCCGTGGTCCGGGGAAGGCTACACCTTC
TRBD2	TRBV10-3	few	TRBJ2-2	CAIRQGLAVNTGELFF	TGTGCCATCAGACAGGGACTAGCGGTTAACACCGGGGAGCTGTTTTTT
.	TRBV7-9	few	TRBJ1-4	CASAAEVEKLFF	TGTGCCAGCGCAGCGGAAGTCGAAAAACTGTTTTTT
.	TRBV18	many	TRBJ1-6	CASSPPVGNSPLHF	TGTGCCAGCTCACCACCAGTGGGTAATTCACCCCTCCACTTT
TRBD1	TRBV18	many	TRBJ1-1	CASSPTDRGNTEAFF	TGTGCCAGCTCACCAACGGACAGGGGGAACACTGAAGCTTTCTTT
TRBD1	TRBV20-1	.	TRBJ2-1	CSARETLNTGGYYNEQFF	TGCAGTGCTAGAGAAACCCTAAATACAGGGGGCTATTACAATGAGCAGTTCTTC
TRBD1	TRBV2	.	TRBJ2-1	CASRYRGSIFYNEQFF	TGTGCCAGCCGCTACAGGGGCTCCATATTCTACAATGAGCAGTTCTTC
.	TRBV29-1	many	TRBJ1-2	CSVGEFYGYTF	TGCAGCGTCGGAGAATTCTATGGCTACACCTTC
.	TRBV4-2	many	TRBJ2-5	CASSHQFGGIAIQETQYF	TGTGCCAGCAGCCATCAATTTGGCGGCATTGCGATCCAAGAGACCCAGTACTTC
TRBD1	TRBV9	few	TRBJ2-5	CASSGAGGWETQYF	TGTGCCAGCAGCGGCGCAGGGGGTTGGGAGACCCAGTACTTC
.	TRBV6-2/TRBV6-3	many	TRBJ2-5	CASRPDWYQETQYF	TGTGCCAGCAGACCCGACTGGTACCAAGAGACCCAGTACTTC
.	TRBV11-2	many	TRBJ2-1	CASSLERTFRRNEQFF	TGTGCCAGCAGCCTGGAAAGAACTTTTCGCAGGAATGAGCAGTTCTTC
TRBD1	TRBV11-2	.	TRBJ2-1	CASKGQGAGYNEQFF	TGTGCCAGCAAAGGGCAGGGGGCAGGCTACAATGAGCAGTTCTTC
.	TRBV6-6	.	TRBJ2-5	CASSYREETQYF	TGTGCCAGCAGTTACCGGGAAGAGACCCAGTACTTC
.	TRBV28	many	TRBJ1-2	CASIETEANYGYTF	TGTGCCAGCATTGAAACAGAGGCTAACTATGGCTACACCTTC
.	TRBV29-1	.	TRBJ1-1	CSGGRVNTEAFF	TGCAGCGGTGGGAGGGTGAACACTGAAGCTTTCTTT
TRBD1	TRBV19	few	TRBJ2-7	CASSNTGTGSYEQYF	TGTGCCAGTAGTAACACCGGGACAGGTTCCTACGAGCAGTACTTC
.	TRBV6-5	.	TRBJ1-6	CASSSTILLYSPLHF	TGTGCCAGCAGTTCGACAATTCTCCTCTATTCACCCCTCCACTTT
TRBD2	TRBV28	many	TRBJ2-1	CASSRSGGAWDNEQFF	TGTGCCAGCAGTCGTAGCGGGGGGGCCTGGGACAATGAGCAGTTCTTC
TRBD1	TRBV4-3	few	TRBJ2-2	CASSQELIGGAFTGELFF	TGCGCCAGCAGCCAAGAGTTGATAGGGGGCGCGTTCACCGGGGAGCTGTTTTTT
TRBD1	TRBV6-2/TRBV6-3	many	TRBJ1-5	CASSEQTWDRGRPQHF	TGTGCCAGCAGCGAACAGACATGGGACAGGGGGCGGCCCCAGCATTTT
TRBD1	TRBV29-1	many	TRBJ1-1	CSVLQGRTPYAFF	TGCAGCGTTCTACAGGGGCGGACCCCTTATGCTTTCTTT
.	TRBV5-6	few	TRBJ1-2	CASSLLGRDYGYTF	TGTGCCAGCAGCTTGCTGGGTAGGGACTATGGCTACACCTTC
TRBD2	TRBV5-1	.	TRBJ2-1	CASSLGLAGNNEQFF	TGCGCCAGCAGCTTGGGGCTAGCGGGGAACAATGAGCAGTTCTTC
.	TRBV11-2	few	TRBJ1-5	CASSSNQQGGNQPQHF	TGTGCCAGCAGCTCCAATCAACAGGGCGGGAATCAGCCCCAGCATTTT
TRBD1	TRBV20-1	few	TRBJ1-2	CSAREAGTGSDGYTF	TGCAGTGCTAGAGAAGCCGGGACAGGGAGTGATGGCTACACCTTC
.	TRBV4-3	.	TRBJ2-5	CASSQDELSGKTQYF	TGCGCCAGCAGCCAAGATGAACTATCTGGGAAGACCCAGTACTTC
.	TRBV9	.	TRBJ1-4	CASSVYGGAEKLFF	TGTGCCAGCAGCGTTTATGGGGGCGCTGAAAAACTGTTTTTT
.	TRBV5-1	.	TRBJ2-1	CASSLGSREVKNEQFF	TGCGCCAGCAGCTTGGGGAGTAGGGAGGTTAAGAATGAGCAGTTCTTC
.	TRBV12-3/TRBV12-4	.	TRBJ2-2	CASSPSRGSTGELFF	TGTGCCAGCAGTCCATCCAGGGGAAGCACCGGGGAGCTGTTTTTT
.	TRBV3-1	few	TRBJ2-6	CASSQGSPISGANVLTF	TGTGCCAGCAGCCAAGGCAGCCCCATCTCTGGGGCCAACGTCCTGACTTTC
.	TRBV7-3	many	TRBJ2-3	CASSLTPGEGDTQYF	TGTGCCAGCAGCTTAACGCCGGGAGAGGGGGATACGCAGTATTTT
TRBD2	TRBV11-2	few	TRBJ2-7	CASSGLGRGVQGEQYF	TGTGCCAGCAGCGGCCTTGGTCGGGGGGTCCAAGGGGAGCAGTACTTC
.	TRBV19	many	TRBJ1-1	CASSSQGLTEAFF	TGTGCCAGTAGTAGTCAGGGGCTCACTGAAGCTTTCTTT
.	TRBV28	.	TRBJ1-5	CASSLVAYSNQPQHF	TGTGCCAGCAGTTTGGTCGCTTATAGCAATCAGCCCCAGCATTTT
TRBD1	TRBV27	few	TRBJ1-4	CASSLGQGVYEKLFF	TGTGCCAGCAGTTTGGGACAGGGGGTTTATGAAAAACTGTTTTTT
.	TRBV7-2	.	TRBJ2-3	CASSVPPGDTQYF	TGTGCCAGCAGCGTCCCCCCGGGAGATACGCAGTATTTT